The sequence of this T cell receptor (beta chain) was determined in a study of stem cell transplantation in POMP-related autoinflammatory disease. Background on the study: Before transplant: CD4+ naive skewing, low CD8+ proportions, reduced cytokine secretion.

The table came from immunoSEQ multiplex PCR; TCRdb's copy has only in-frame clones and leaves some out. The sample carries 25,000 to 40,000 clones, around 90% recorded once. The ends lost 6 bases at V and 13 bases at J; junction bases unmatched: 10. Per germline, CDR1 SQVTM and CDR2 ANQGSEA. The CDR3 is 12 residues long. PRAID featured immunodeficiency plus autoinflammation. Sequencing was performed on CD4+ T cells from PBMCs, taken before stem cell transplantation. J is TRBJ2-3 and V is TRBV29-1, with 10 positions matching TRBD2. The receptor comes from a human donor with POMP-related autoinflammation and immune dysregulation (PRAID). As DNA, the CDR3 is TGCAGCGTCGAGCCGGGACTAGCGCAAGAGTATTTT. As protein: CSVEPGLAQEYF.